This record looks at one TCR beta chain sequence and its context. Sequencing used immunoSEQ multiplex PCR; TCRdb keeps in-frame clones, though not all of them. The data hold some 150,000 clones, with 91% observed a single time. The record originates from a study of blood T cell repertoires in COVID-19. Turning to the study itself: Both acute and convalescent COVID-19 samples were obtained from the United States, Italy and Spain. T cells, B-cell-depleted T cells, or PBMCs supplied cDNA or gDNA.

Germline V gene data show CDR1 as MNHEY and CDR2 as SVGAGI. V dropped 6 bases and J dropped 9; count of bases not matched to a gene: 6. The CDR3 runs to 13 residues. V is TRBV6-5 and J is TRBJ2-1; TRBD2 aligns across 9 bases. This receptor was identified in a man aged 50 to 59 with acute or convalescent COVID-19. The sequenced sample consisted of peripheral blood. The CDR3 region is CASRLAGLSEQFF. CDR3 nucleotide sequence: TGTGCCAGCAGGCTAGCGGGGTTAAGTGAGCAGTTCTTC.